This record looks at one T cell receptor beta chain sequence and its context. This sample was taken from a study of blood T cell repertoires in COVID-19. Turning to the study itself: The origin of the acute and convalescent COVID-19 samples was the United States, Italy and Spain. T cells, B-cell-depleted T cells, or PBMCs provided the cDNA or gDNA that served as material.

Trimming took 3 bases from V and 4 from J; bases not matched to a gene: 9. Germline V lookup: CDR1 MDHEN, CDR2 SYDVKM. The CDR3 extends over 16 amino acids. Sequenced by immunoSEQ multiplex PCR; TCRdb stores in-frame clones only, minus some. The table has 150,000 to 200,000 clones, around 87% seen once. The sample consisted of peripheral blood. The receptor was isolated from a middle-aged man with active or convalescent COVID-19. V is TRBV28 and J is TRBJ2-1, with 7 positions matching TRBD1. CDR3 protein: CASSFLQGQFYNEQFF. Written as DNA, the CDR3 is TGTGCCAGCAGTTTTCTACAGGGACAGTTTTACAATGAGCAGTTCTTC.